Listed below are T cell receptor beta chains from one sample, sequenced in a study of T cell repertoires in cytomegalovirus infection. What these receptors recognize is not known. TCRdb itself ran the reads through MiXCR, one entry per CDR3 protein. Of 100,000 to 150,000 distinct CDR3 sequences in the sample, approximately 30% are singletons; the top ten hold under 65%. Source: CD8+ T cells from cultured PBMCs, taken from culture after CMV antigen stimulation. The origin of the receptors is a human donor in good health (CMV status not recorded). Some clones in this sample may be carry-over from other donors' samples. The CDR3 runs from the conserved cysteine through the conserved F or W. D genes are given only for firm matches. Size values are once, few and many counts, or a class for expanded clones, and some rows have none.

j_call | v_call | cdr3_length | clone_size | d_call | cdr3_nt | cdr3_aa
TRBJ2-1 | TRBV14 | 15 | . | TRBD2 | TGTGCCACCTCAACGTCGGGTAGCGGGTGGAATGAGCAGTTCTTC | CATSTSGSGWNEQFF
TRBJ1-2 | TRBV29-1 | 11 | . | . | TGCAGCGTTGAAGAGAGATATGGCTACACCTTC | CSVEERYGYTF
TRBJ2-2 | TRBV7-9 | 16 | few | . | TGTGCCAGCAGCTTTACCCGGACAGAGAACACCGGGGAGCTGTTTTTT | CASSFTRTENTGELFF
TRBJ1-1 | TRBV7-9 | 13 | many | . | TGTGCCAGCAGCTTAAGTTCGAACACTGAAGCTTTCTTT | CASSLSSNTEAFF
TRBJ1-2 | TRBV12-5 | 14 | . | TRBD1 | TGTGCTAGTGGTTTGGGACAGGGGGCTGGAGGCTACACCTTC | CASGLGQGAGGYTF
TRBJ2-3 | TRBV7-2 | 17 | . | TRBD2 | TGTGCCAGCAGCTCCGGACTAGCGGGGGGGCTTTCAGATACGCAGTATTTT | CASSSGLAGGLSDTQYF
TRBJ1-4 | TRBV12-3/TRBV12-4 | 17 | few | TRBD1 | TGTGCCAGCAGTCGCTTGGACAGGGGAAACTACTATGAAAAACTGTTTTTT | CASSRLDRGNYYEKLFF
TRBJ2-2 | TRBV7-2 | 15 | . | . | TGTGCCAGCAGCCCCTCGGCCGACGGAACCGGGGAGCTGTTTTTT | CASSPSADGTGELFF
TRBJ2-1 | TRBV19 | 14 | . | TRBD1 | TGTGCCACCAACCCGACAGGGGGTGAGAATGAGCAGTTCTTC | CATNPTGGENEQFF
TRBJ2-2 | TRBV24-1 | 16 | once | TRBD1 | TGTGCCACCAGTGATCCGACAGGGACGAACACCGGGGAGCTGTTTTTT | CATSDPTGTNTGELFF
TRBJ2-5 | TRBV7-2 | 15 | . | . | TGTGCCAGCAGCCCCATAGTAGCGGAGGGGGAGACCCAGTACTTC | CASSPIVAEGETQYF
TRBJ2-3 | TRBV5-1 | 16 | . | TRBD2 | TGCGCCAGCAGCATCTCTAGCGGGGGGGCCACAGATACGCAGTATTTT | CASSISSGGATDTQYF
TRBJ1-2 | TRBV6-5 | 16 | . | . | TGTGCCAGCAGTTACTCGGGTTGGAATACCGGAGGGGGCTACACCTTC | CASSYSGWNTGGGYTF
TRBJ2-7 | TRBV14 | 15 | . | . | TGTGCCAGCAGCCAAGTGTCGGGCACCACCTACGAGCAGTACTTC | CASSQVSGTTYEQYF
TRBJ2-5 | TRBV6-6 | 14 | . | . | TGTGCCAGCAGCCAAGTCCCTAGCTTAGAGACCCAGTACTTC | CASSQVPSLETQYF
TRBJ2-5 | TRBV28 | 16 | . | TRBD2 | TGTGCCAGCACCGGGACTAGCGGGGGCCGGGGAGAGACCCAGTACTTC | CASTGTSGGRGETQYF
TRBJ2-1 | TRBV7-9 | 16 | few | TRBD2 | TGTGCCAGCAGCACAGACGGGGGGATTTCCTACAATGAGCAGTTCTTC | CASSTDGGISYNEQFF
TRBJ2-3 | TRBV6-6 | 16 | once | TRBD2 | TGTGCCAGCAGTTACTCTCCCGCGGGGGGCACAGATACGCAGTATTTT | CASSYSPAGGTDTQYF
TRBJ1-4 | TRBV6-1 | 14 | . | . | TGTGCCAGCAGTGAGGGAGCAACTAATGAAAAACTGTTTTTT | CASSEGATNEKLFF
TRBJ2-1 | TRBV2 | 12 | many | . | TGTGCCAGCAGTTCTGGCGAGGATGAGCAGTTCTTC | CASSSGEDEQFF
TRBJ1-1 | TRBV27 | 14 | . | . | TGTGCCAGCAGTTTAACAAGACTGAACACTGAAGCTTTCTTT | CASSLTRLNTEAFF
TRBJ2-3 | TRBV6-2/TRBV6-3 | 19 | . | TRBD2 | TGTGCCAGCAGTCTGATGACTAGCGGGGAGAGCTTAGCCACAGATACGCAGTATTTT | CASSLMTSGESLATDTQYF
TRBJ1-6 | TRBV10-3 | 17 | . | . | TGTGCCATCAGGGAGGACGAAAAAAGCTCCTATAATTCACCCCTCCACTTT | CAIREDEKSSYNSPLHF